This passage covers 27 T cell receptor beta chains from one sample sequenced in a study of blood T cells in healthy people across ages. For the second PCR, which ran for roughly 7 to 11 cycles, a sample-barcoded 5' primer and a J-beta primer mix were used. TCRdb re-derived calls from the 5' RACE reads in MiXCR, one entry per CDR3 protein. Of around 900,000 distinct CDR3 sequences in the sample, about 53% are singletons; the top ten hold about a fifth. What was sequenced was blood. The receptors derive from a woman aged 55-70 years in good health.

CDR3 bases: TGCGCCAGCAGCTGGTCACTAGGGGGAGAGACCCAGTACTTC. It codes for CASSWSLGGETQYF. The chain combines TRBV5-1 with TRBJ2-5, with D possibly matching TRBD1 (6 bases). V was pared by 3 bases and J by 4 bases, with 13 bases between. The CDR3 contains 14 residues. Germline CDR1 and CDR2: SGHRS and YFSETQ.

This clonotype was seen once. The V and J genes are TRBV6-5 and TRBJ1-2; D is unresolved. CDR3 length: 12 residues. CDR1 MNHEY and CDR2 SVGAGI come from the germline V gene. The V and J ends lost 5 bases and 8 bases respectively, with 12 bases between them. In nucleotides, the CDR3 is TGTGCCAGCAGTCCCGGCGCCTGGGGCTACACCTTC. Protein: CASSPGAWGYTF.

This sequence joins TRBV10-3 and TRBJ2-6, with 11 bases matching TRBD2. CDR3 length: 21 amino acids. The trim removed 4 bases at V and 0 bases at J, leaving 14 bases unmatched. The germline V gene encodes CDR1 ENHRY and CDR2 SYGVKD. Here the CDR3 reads CAISGRGLAGRVHSGANVLTF. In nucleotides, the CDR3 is TGTGCCATCAGTGGACGTGGACTAGCGGGTCGAGTACACTCTGGGGCCAACGTCCTGACTTTC.

DNA of the CDR3: TGCAGTGTTGACAGTTCCTCTAGGTACAATGAGCAGTTCTTC. The encoded protein is CSVDSSSRYNEQFF. The chain joins TRBV20-1 to TRBJ2-1; maybe TRBD1 (5 bases). There are 14 residues in the CDR3. Trimming took off 7 bases at V and 4 bases at J, with 17 bases between the two ends. Germline loops: CDR1 DFQATT, CDR2 SNEGSKA (reference sequence).

The CDR3 DNA reads TGTGCCAGCAGCCAAGAAACTAGCGGAGCCTCCTACGAGCAGTACTTC. This encodes CASSQETSGASYEQYF. The chain carries TRBV3-1 and TRBJ2-7; 8 bases agree with TRBD2. Germline-derived CDR1 and CDR2 are LGHDT and YNNKEL (reference sequence). Germline trimming cut 0 bases from V and 0 bases from J; bases unmatched to any gene: 4. The CDR3 covers 16 residues.

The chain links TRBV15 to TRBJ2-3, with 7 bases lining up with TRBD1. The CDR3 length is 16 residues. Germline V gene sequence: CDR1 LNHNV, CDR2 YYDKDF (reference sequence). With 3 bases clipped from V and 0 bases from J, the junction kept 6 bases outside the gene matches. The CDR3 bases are TGTGCCACCAGCAGGATCCGGGACAGTAGCACAGATACGCAGTATTTT. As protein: CATSRIRDSSTDTQYF. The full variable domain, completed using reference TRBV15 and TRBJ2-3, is DAMVIQNPRYQVTQFGKPVTLSCSQTLNHNVMYWYQQKSSQAPKLLFHYYDKDFNNEADTPDNFQSRRPNTSFCFLDIRSPGLGDTAMYLCATSRIRDSSTDTQYFGPGTRLTVL.

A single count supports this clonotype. The CDR3, as DNA: TGCGCCAGCAGCCGAGATCGGGGGGGGTATGGCTACACCTTC. The encoded protein is CASSRDRGGYGYTF. The chain uses TRBV4-3 and TRBJ1-2, with D maybe TRBD1 (5 bases). Germline CDR1 LGHNA, CDR2 YSLEER. With 4 bases removed from V and 5 bases from J, the gap between germline ends came to 14 bases. CDR3 length: 14 residues.

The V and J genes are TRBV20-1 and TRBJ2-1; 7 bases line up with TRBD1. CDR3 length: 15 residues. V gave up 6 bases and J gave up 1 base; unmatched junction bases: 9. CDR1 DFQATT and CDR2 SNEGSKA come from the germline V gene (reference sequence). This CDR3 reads CSAGDRVFSYNEQFF. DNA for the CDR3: TGCAGTGCAGGCGACAGGGTTTTTTCCTACAATGAGCAGTTCTTC.

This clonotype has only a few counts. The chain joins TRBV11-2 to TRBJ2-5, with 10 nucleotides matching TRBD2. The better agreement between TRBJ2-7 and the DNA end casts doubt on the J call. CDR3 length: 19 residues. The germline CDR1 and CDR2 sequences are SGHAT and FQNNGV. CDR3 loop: CASSTTFYNSGTSVDEQYF. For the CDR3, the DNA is TGTGCCAGCAGTACGACTTTTTACAACTCCGGGACTAGCGTCGACGAGCAGTACTTC.

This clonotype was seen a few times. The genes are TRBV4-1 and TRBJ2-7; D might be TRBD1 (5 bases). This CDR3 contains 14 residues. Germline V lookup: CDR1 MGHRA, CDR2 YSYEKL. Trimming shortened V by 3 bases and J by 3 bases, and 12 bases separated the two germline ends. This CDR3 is CASSQETVRYEQYF. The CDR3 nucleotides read TGCGCCAGCAGCCAGGAGACAGTACGCTACGAGCAGTACTTC.

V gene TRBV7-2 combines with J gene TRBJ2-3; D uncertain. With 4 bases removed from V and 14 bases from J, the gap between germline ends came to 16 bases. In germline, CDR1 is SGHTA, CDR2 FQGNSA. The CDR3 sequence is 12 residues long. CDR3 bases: TGTGCCAGCAGCTCTTTTTTAGGGTGGCCGTATTTT. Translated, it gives CASSSFLGWPYF.

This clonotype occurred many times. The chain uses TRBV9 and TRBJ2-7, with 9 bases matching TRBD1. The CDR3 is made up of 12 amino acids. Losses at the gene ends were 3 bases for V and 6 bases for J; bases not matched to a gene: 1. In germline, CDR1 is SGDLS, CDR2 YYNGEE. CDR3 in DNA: TGTGCCAGCAGCGCGACAGGGGGCGAGCAGTACTTC. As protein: CASSATGGEQYF.

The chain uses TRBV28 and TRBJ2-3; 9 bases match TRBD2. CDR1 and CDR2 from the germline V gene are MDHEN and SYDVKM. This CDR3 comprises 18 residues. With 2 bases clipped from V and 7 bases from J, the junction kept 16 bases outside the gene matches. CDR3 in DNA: TGTGCCAGCAGTTTACCCTATTTGGGCGGGAGGGCCGGGAATACGCAGTATTTT. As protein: CASSLPYLGGRAGNTQYF.

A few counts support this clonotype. As DNA, the CDR3 is TGTGCCAGCAGCTTAATCCCGGGAGACTACGAGCAGTACTTC. Translated: CASSLIPGDYEQYF. The gene calls are TRBV11-2 and TRBJ2-7, with D possibly being TRBD2 (6 bases). The CDR3 runs 14 residues. V was pared by 2 bases and J by 3 bases, with 11 bases between. Looked up from germline, CDR1 is SGHAT and CDR2 is FQNNGV.

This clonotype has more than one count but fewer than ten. CDR3 residues: CASSGGAGLAGETQYF. CDR3 in DNA: TGTGCCAGCAGCGGTGGAGCAGGACTAGCGGGAGAGACCCAGTACTTC. The rearrangement joins TRBV9 to TRBJ2-5, with 11 bases aligning to TRBD2. The V segment lost 3 bases and the J segment 4 bases; nucleotides outside the gene matches: 8. In germline, CDR1 is SGDLS, CDR2 YYNGEE. The CDR3 is 16 amino acids.

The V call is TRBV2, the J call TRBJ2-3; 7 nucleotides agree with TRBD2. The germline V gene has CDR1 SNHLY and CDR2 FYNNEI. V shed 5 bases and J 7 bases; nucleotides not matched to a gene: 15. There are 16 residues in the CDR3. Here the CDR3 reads CASSKGASGPLHTQYF. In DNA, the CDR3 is TGTGCCAGCAGTAAAGGGGCTAGCGGACCCTTACATACGCAGTATTTT.

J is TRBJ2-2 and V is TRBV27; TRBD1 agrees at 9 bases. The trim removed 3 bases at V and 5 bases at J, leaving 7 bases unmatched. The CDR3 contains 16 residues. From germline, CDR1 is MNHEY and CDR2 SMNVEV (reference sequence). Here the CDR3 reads CASSFWLDRGTGELFF. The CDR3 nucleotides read TGTGCCAGCAGTTTCTGGCTGGACAGGGGTACCGGGGAGCTGTTTTTT.

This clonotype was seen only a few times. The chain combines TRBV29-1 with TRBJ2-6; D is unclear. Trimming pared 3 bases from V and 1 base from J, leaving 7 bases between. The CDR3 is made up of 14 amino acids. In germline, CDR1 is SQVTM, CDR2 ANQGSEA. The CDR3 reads CSVDGASGANVLTF. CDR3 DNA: TGCAGCGTTGACGGAGCATCTGGGGCCAACGTCCTGACTTTC.

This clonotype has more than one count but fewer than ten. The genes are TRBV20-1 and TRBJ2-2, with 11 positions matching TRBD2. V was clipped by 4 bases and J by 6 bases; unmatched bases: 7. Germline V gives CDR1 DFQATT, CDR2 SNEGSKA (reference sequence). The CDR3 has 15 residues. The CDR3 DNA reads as TGCAGTGCTAAGACTACGGGACTAGCGGCCGGGGAGCTGTTTTTT. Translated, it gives CSAKTTGLAAGELFF.

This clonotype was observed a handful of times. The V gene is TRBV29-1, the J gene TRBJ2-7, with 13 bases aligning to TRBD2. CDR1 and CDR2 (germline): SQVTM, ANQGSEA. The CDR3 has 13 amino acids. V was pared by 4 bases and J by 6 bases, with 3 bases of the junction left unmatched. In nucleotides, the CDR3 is TGCAGCGTTGGGACTAGCGGGAGCCGCGAGCAGTACTTC. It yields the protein CSVGTSGSREQYF.

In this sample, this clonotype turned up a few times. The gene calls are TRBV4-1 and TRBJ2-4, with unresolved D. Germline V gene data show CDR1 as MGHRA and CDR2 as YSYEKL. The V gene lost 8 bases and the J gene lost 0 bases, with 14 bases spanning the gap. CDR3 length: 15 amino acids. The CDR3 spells CASGYSSVAKNIQYF. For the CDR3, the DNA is TGCGCCAGCGGCTACTCGAGTGTAGCCAAAAACATTCAGTACTTC.

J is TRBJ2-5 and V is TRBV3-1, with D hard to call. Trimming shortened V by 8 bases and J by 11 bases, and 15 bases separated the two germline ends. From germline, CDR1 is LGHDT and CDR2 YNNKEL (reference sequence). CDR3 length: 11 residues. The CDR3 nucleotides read TGTGCCAGCGGGCTCTGTCAGGAGCAGTACTTC. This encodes CASGLCQEQYF.

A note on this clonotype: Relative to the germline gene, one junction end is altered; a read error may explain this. CDR3 residues: CASRLYSYTDTQYF. In nucleotides, the CDR3 is TGTGCCAGCAGATTATATAGCTACACAGATACGCAGTATTTT. The chain employs TRBV27 and TRBJ2-3; D unresolved. This CDR3 spans 14 amino acids. Germline V CDR1 and CDR2: MNHEY, SMNVEV (reference sequence).

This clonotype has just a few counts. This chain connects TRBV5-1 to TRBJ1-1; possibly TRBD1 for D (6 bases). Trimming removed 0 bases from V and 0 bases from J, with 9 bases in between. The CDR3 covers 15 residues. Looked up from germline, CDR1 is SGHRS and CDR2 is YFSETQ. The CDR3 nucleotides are TGCGCCAGCAGCTTGGCGACAGGCCTGAACACTGAAGCTTTCTTT. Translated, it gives CASSLATGLNTEAFF.

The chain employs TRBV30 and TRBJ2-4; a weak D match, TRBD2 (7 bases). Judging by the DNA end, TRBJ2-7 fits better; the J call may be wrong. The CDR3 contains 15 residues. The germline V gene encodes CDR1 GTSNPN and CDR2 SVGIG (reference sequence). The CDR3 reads CAWSSPKRGHYEQYF. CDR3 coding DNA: TGTGCCTGGAGTTCCCCGAAGCGGGGACACTACGAGCAGTACTTC.

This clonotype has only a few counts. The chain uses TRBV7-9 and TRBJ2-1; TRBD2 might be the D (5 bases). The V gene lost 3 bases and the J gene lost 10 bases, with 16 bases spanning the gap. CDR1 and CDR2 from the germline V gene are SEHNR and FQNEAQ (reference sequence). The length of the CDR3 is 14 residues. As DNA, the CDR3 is TGTGCCAGCAGCTTTTTGAGGGAAAATTCCGAGCAGTTCTTC. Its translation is CASSFLRENSEQFF.

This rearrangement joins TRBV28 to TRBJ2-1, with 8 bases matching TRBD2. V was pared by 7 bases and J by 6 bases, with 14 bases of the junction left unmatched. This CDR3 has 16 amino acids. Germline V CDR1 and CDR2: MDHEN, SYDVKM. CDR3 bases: TGTGCCAGCAATCCTCTCGGTTCGGGAGGGGGCAATGAGCAGTTCTTC. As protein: CASNPLGSGGGNEQFF. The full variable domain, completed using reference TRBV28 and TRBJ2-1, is DVKVTQSSRYLVKRTGEKVFLECVQDMDHENMFWYRQDPGLGLRLIYFSYDVKMKEKGDIPEGYSVSREKKERFSLILESASTNQTSMYLCASNPLGSGGGNEQFFGPGTRLTVL.